The sequence of this T cell receptor (beta chain) was determined in a study of blood T cell repertoires in COVID-19. Study context: The study drew acute and convalescent COVID-19 samples from the United States, Italy and Spain. Sample material is recorded as cDNA or gDNA derived from T cells, B-cell-depleted T cells, or PBMCs.

In the authors' methods: Quantification of nucleated cells was approximated via reference gene primer amplification. The data were produced by immunoSEQ multiplex PCR, yet TCRdb's version contains in-frame clones alone and is incomplete. That table is the source of V, J and clone size, and D and trimming were worked out from the DNA. The sample includes about 230,000 clones, approximately 84% of them seen just once. The CDR3 runs 14 residues. V was trimmed by 0 bases and J by 4 bases, leaving 7 bases between them. The germline CDR1 and CDR2 sequences are SGHDT and YYEEEE. The rearrangement links TRBV5-6 to TRBJ2-2; D unclear. The TCR was taken from a man between 50 and 59 years old with active or convalescent COVID-19. The sample consisted of peripheral blood. The CDR3 DNA is TGTGCCAGCAGCTTGGATCAGGTCACCGGGGAGCTGTTTTTT. Translating it yields CASSLDQVTGELFF.